What follows describes a single TCR beta chain. The target antigen is unknown. The sample carries other DNA sequences with the same CDR3. Donors were healthy HIV-negative adults without recently reported acute infections or vaccinations. The data originate from a study of shared clonotypes between healthy human individuals. General study points: The donor pool, a small one, limited the genetic and exposure-history diversity represented.

The protocol was immunoSEQ multiplex PCR, while the TCRdb copy is restricted to in-frame clones and leaves out a portion. The sample lists some 500,000 clones, approximately 94% occurring once. Source material: naive CD4+ T cells sorted from blood. As to subset: CD45RA+ positively selected. The clonotype originates from a woman between 25 and 40 years old in good health.

The chain's CDR3 is CASSLRGEGYEQYF. In DNA form, the CDR3 reads TGTGCCAGCAGTTTAAGGGGGGAGGGCTACGAGCAGTACTTC. The chain recombines TRBV28 with TRBJ2-7, with D maybe TRBD2 (7 bases). Germline CDR1 and CDR2: MDHEN and SYDVKM. The V and J ends lost 2 bases and 3 bases respectively, with 11 bases between them. The CDR3 consists of 14 residues.